This TCR beta chain derives from a study of cytomegalovirus exposure and HLA in healthy donors. Study results and limitations: A later examination showed that TCR association rates differed by HLA locus, with DRB1 most and HLA-C fewest. In a later analysis, at a false discovery rate of 0.05, about 16,000 TCR beta sequences matched HLA alleles. The CMV antigen specificity of a few CMV-associated chains was confirmed through in vitro analysis.

A multiplex PCR was run with 60 Vbeta primers and 13 Jbeta primers. Authors' processing steps: Later, an analysis found some 80 million unique TCR beta chains, and around 12 million of these were shared. TCRdb's table, derived via immunoSEQ multiplex PCR, lists solely in-frame clones and lacks some. The D gene and trimming were derived from the DNA, and the V and J assignments and clone size from that table. The sample holds around 190,000 clones, around three quarters seen once. This clone has just a few counts. Its antigen is undetermined. CDR3 length: 12 residues. In germline, CDR1 is MNHEY, CDR2 SVGAGI. The germline V and J ends were trimmed by 5 bases and 4 bases, with 6 bases remaining between them.

The chain employs TRBV6-5 and TRBJ2-1, with unresolved D. The sequenced material came from PBMCs. This sequence was found in a man in his forties or fifties in good health and CMV-seronegative. CDR3: CASSVNYNEQFF. The CDR3, as DNA: TGTGCCAGCAGTGTTAATTACAATGAGCAGTTCTTC.